These T cell receptor beta chains were read from a single sample in a study of control samples from healthy donors and cancer patients. Repertoires were generated with immunoSEQ multiplex PCR, while TCRdb's copy carries only in-frame clones and drops some. The repertoire holds 130,000 or so clones, with roughly nine tenths as singletons. Material for sequencing was blood. These receptors all come from a man in his fifties or sixties in good health. Both conserved end residues are part of each CDR3. A D gene is named only where the DNA matches it firmly. Clone size is given for some rows only: seen once, a few or many times, or a class if the clone is expanded.

TRBV4-1	-	-	TRBJ1-5	16	TGCGCCAGCAGCCAAGAATGGAGGCGGGGCAATCAGCCCCAGCATTTT	CASSQEWRRGNQPQHF
TRBV10-3	TRBD2	-	TRBJ2-3	16	TGTGCCATCAGTGAGACCCATGGACTAGCCACAGATACGCAGTATTTT	CAISETHGLATDTQYF
TRBV2	-	-	TRBJ1-1	13	TGTGCCAGCAGTATCAGGGAAGGAACTGAAGCTTTCTTT	CASSIREGTEAFF
TRBV6-5	-	-	TRBJ1-5	14	TGTGCCAGCAGTTACTCTCCGGGAAATCAGCCCCAGCATTTT	CASSYSPGNQPQHF
TRBV14	-	-	TRBJ1-2	14	TGTGCCAGCAGCCACCAGAGGGCTAACTATGGCTACACCTTC	CASSHQRANYGYTF
TRBV4-3	-	few	TRBJ1-1	14	TGCGCCAGCAGCCAAGAACCAGCGAACACTGAAGCTTTCTTT	CASSQEPANTEAFF
TRBV10-3	-	-	TRBJ1-1	13	TGTGCCATCAGTAAACAGGGGAACACTGAAGCTTTCTTT	CAISKQGNTEAFF
TRBV7-6	-	-	TRBJ2-5	15	TGTGCCAGCAGTCAATTGGGGGGACCGGCAGAGACCCAGTACTTC	CASSQLGGPAETQYF
TRBV3-1/TRBV3-2	TRBD2	-	TRBJ2-5	20	TGTGCCAGCAGCCCGAACGGACTAGCGGGGGGAACTCTTCGGGGAGAGACCCAGTACTTC	CASSPNGLAGGTLRGETQYF
TRBV10-3	-	-	TRBJ2-7	13	TGTGCCATCGAGGACGTTGGAGCCTACGAGCAGTACTTC	CAIEDVGAYEQYF
TRBV24-1	-	-	TRBJ2-2	14	TGTGCCACCAGTGATAGTTGGGAGACCGGGGAGCTGTTTTTT	CATSDSWETGELFF
TRBV19	-	few	TRBJ2-7	13	TGTGCCAGTAGTACGGCCAGGTCCTACGAGCAGTACTTC	CASSTARSYEQYF
TRBV5-5	-	-	TRBJ1-1	13	TGTGCCAGCAGCTTGAGGGCTCCGGGGGTAGCTTTCTTT	CASSLRAPGVAFF
TRBV9	-	-	TRBJ1-4	15	TGTGCCAGCAGCGTAGACCGGGGGCCTAATGAAAAACTGTTTTTT	CASSVDRGPNEKLFF
TRBV6-6	TRBD1	-	TRBJ1-2	15	TGTGCCAGCAGTTTGGGACAGCGTGCTAACTATGGCTACACCTTC	CASSLGQRANYGYTF
TRBV19	TRBD1	many	TRBJ1-2	14	TGTGCCAGTACTTACGGACAGGGGGTTAGGGGCTACACCTTC	CASTYGQGVRGYTF
TRBV7-9	-	-	TRBJ2-3	14	TGTGCCAGCAGCTTTCTCCAGAGCACAGATACGCAGTATTTT	CASSFLQSTDTQYF
TRBV12-3/TRBV12-4	-	-	TRBJ2-3	13	TGTGCCAGCAGTTTTGGTAATAAAGATACGCAGTATTTT	CASSFGNKDTQYF
TRBV19	-	-	TRBJ2-2	13	TGTGCCAGTAGTGCCCGAAGCAACGGGGAGCTGTTTTTT	CASSARSNGELFF
TRBV6-1	-	-	TRBJ2-7	15	TGTGCCAGCAGTGAAGCCGAACAAACCTCCTACGAGCAGTACTTC	CASSEAEQTSYEQYF
TRBV4-1	TRBD1	-	TRBJ1-2	15	TGCGCCAGCAGCCAAGAAGGGACAGGAAGTCGTGGCTACACCTTC	CASSQEGTGSRGYTF
TRBV5-6	-	-	TRBJ2-7	14	TGTGCCAGCAGCCCTCGGGAGATCTCCTACGAGCAGTACTTC	CASSPREISYEQYF
TRBV9	TRBD2	-	TRBJ2-3	18	TGTGCCAGCAGCGTAGATATAGCGGGGGCCACTAGCACAGATACGCAGTATTTT	CASSVDIAGATSTDTQYF
TRBV5-4	-	-	TRBJ2-7	16	TGTGCCAGCAGCTTGGGGGGGATAGTCCTCTCCTACGAGCAGTACTTC	CASSLGGIVLSYEQYF
TRBV27	-	-	TRBJ2-1	14	TGTGCCAGCAGTTCGCCGAGCTCCTACAATGAGCAGTTCTTC	CASSSPSSYNEQFF
TRBV6-1	-	-	TRBJ1-4	15	TGTGCCAGCAGTGAAAGGTTCCCCCCCGTCGGGAAACTGTTTTTT	CASSERFPPVGKLFF
TRBV5-1	-	-	TRBJ2-7	14	TGCGCCAGCAGCTTGGAATGGGGCAGCTACGAGCAGTACTTC	CASSLEWGSYEQYF
TRBV9	TRBD1	-	TRBJ2-3	15	TGTGCCAGCAGCGCGGGACAGGGTGGAACAGATACGCAGTATTTT	CASSAGQGGTDTQYF